These 30 T cell receptor beta chains originate from one sample sequenced in a study of T cells expressing NK-cell markers. TCRdb reworked the 5' RACE reads into one entry per CDR3 protein, no DNA. The sample has roughly 450,000 distinct CDR3 sequences. The sample taken for sequencing was blood T cells: a sorted CD56 or NKG2C T cell subset, CD4+ or CD8+ T cells, or bulk PBMC T cells (not recorded which). These receptors all stem from a woman aged 45-65 years in good health.

The rearrangement joins TRBV6-5 to TRBJ1-1; TCRdb picks TRBD1, but there is no DNA to check that call. Per germline, CDR1 MNHEY and CDR2 SVGAGI. The CDR3 covers 16 residues. The CDR3 here is CASSYSRAGGFTEAFF.

V and J are TRBV4-1 and TRBJ2-1; there is no DNA to check the TCRdb D call of TRBD2. This CDR3 contains 18 residues. Germline loops: CDR1 MGHRA, CDR2 YSYEKL. CDR3 sequence: CASSQDEGNSGRINEQFF.

The chain couples TRBV6-2 or TRBV6-3 to TRBJ2-1. Germline loops: CDR1 MNHEY, CDR2 SVGEGT. The CDR3 contains 12 residues. The CDR3 loop is CASSYSPNEQFF.

V is TRBV29-1 and J is TRBJ2-1; no DNA is available, so the TRBD1 call from TCRdb remains unchecked. This CDR3 is 13 amino acids long. Germline-derived CDR1 and CDR2 are SQVTM and ANQGSEA. CDR3 residues: CSGGTGGYGEQFF.

V gene TRBV29-1 combines with J gene TRBJ2-2; without DNA, the TCRdb call of TRBD1 cannot be checked. Germline assignment: CDR1 SQVTM and CDR2 ANQGSEA. The CDR3 consists of 14 residues. The CDR3 reads CSARVGLGAGELFF.

The gene calls are TRBV20-1 and TRBJ2-5. The CDR3 runs 15 residues. Germline V gene data show CDR1 as DFQATT and CDR2 as SNEGSKA (reference sequence). The CDR3 loop is CSARDRTVNEETQYF.

V and J are TRBV11-3 and TRBJ2-1; the TCRdb D gene call, TRBD1, has no DNA to confirm it. The CDR3 spans 13 residues. CDR1 and CDR2 from the germline V gene are SGHNT and YENEEA. The CDR3 sequence: CASSSLSGGEQFF.

The rearrangement joins TRBV20-1 to TRBJ2-5; no DNA is available, so the TRBD2 call from TCRdb remains unchecked. Germline CDR1 and CDR2: DFQATT and SNEGSKA (reference sequence). CDR3 length: 16 residues. CDR3 amino acids: CSAHDRTASELETQYF.

V is TRBV9 and J is TRBJ2-7; TCRdb calls TRBD2, which cannot be checked without DNA. In germline, CDR1 is SGDLS, CDR2 YYNGEE. This CDR3 has 14 residues. This chain's CDR3 is CASSVRAGAGEQYF.

The chain carries TRBV7-2 and TRBJ2-2. CDR3 length: 14 amino acids. The germline V gene encodes CDR1 SGHTA and CDR2 FQGNSA. CDR3 in amino acids: CASRPTLGTGELFF.

V is TRBV27 and J is TRBJ1-1; as DNA is missing, the TRBD1 call by TCRdb cannot be tested. The CDR3 loop spans 14 amino acids. Looked up from germline, CDR1 is MNHEY and CDR2 is SMNVEV (reference sequence). CDR3 residues: CASSPAGLATEAFF.

V is TRBV2 and J is TRBJ1-5. Germline V gene lookup returns CDR1 SNHLY and CDR2 FYNNEI. This CDR3 region has 13 residues. The CDR3 sequence is CASNWQGNQPQHF.

This rearrangement joins TRBV15 to TRBJ2-4; TCRdb gives TRBD1 as the D gene, but with no DNA this cannot be confirmed. Per germline, CDR1 LNHNV and CDR2 YYDKDF (reference sequence). The length of the CDR3 is 17 residues. The CDR3 here is CATSRIKRGTGGNIQYF.

V usage is TRBV5-1 and J usage is TRBJ2-2; TCRdb lists TRBD2, though no DNA is available to test this call. The germline V gene has CDR1 SGHRS and CDR2 YFSETQ. The length of the CDR3 is 16 residues. The CDR3: CASSVLGAPGTGELFF. The full variable domain, with the rest looked up from reference TRBV5-1 and TRBJ2-2, is KAGVTQTPRYLIKTRGQQVTLSCSPISGHRSVSWYQQTPGQGLQFLFEYFSETQRNKGNFPGRFSGRQFSNSRSEMNVSTLELGDSALYLCASSVLGAPGTGELFFGEGSRLTVL.

The rearrangement uses TRBV7-3 and TRBJ2-2; the TRBD1 assignment by TCRdb is unverifiable without DNA. This CDR3 has 15 residues. CDR1 is SGHTA, CDR2 FQGTGA, per germline. The chain's CDR3 is CASSQSGTGGGELFF.

The V and J genes are TRBV27 and TRBJ2-5; TCRdb's D gene call, TRBD1, goes unchecked for lack of DNA. The CDR3 is 11 amino acids. The germline V gene has CDR1 MNHEY and CDR2 SMNVEV (reference sequence). CDR3 residues: CATSKGLTQYF.

The chain carries TRBV7-6 and TRBJ2-1; the D gene TCRdb calls, TRBD2, cannot be checked with no DNA. The length of the CDR3 is 16 residues. Germline V gene data show CDR1 as SGHVS and CDR2 as FNYEAQ. CDR3 protein: CASSPFSGRASNEQFF.

This CDR3 reads CASGLVISAAGLFGGYTF. The rearrangement links TRBV12-5 to TRBJ1-2. The CDR3 totals 18 residues. CDR1 LGHNT and CDR2 FRNRAP come from the germline V gene. Drawing the rest from reference TRBV12-5 and TRBJ1-2, the complete variable domain is DARVTQTPRHKVTEMGQEVTMRCQPILGHNTVFWYRQTMMQGLELLAYFRNRAPLDDSGMPKDRFSAEMPDATLATLKIQPSEPRDSAVYFCASGLVISAAGLFGGYTFGSGTRLTVV.

The rearrangement links TRBV29-1 to TRBJ2-4; there is no DNA to check the TCRdb D call of TRBD2. The CDR3 is made up of 17 amino acids. Germline V CDR1 and CDR2: SQVTM, ANQGSEA. CDR3 loop: CSVLSREGTLAKNIQYF.

The rearrangement uses TRBV5-1 and TRBJ2-1; TCRdb's D gene call, TRBD1, goes unchecked for lack of DNA. In germline, CDR1 is SGHRS, CDR2 YFSETQ. This CDR3 has 14 amino acids. CDR3 residues: CASSHRQGDNEQFF.

The chain carries TRBV12-5 and TRBJ2-1; the TCRdb D gene call, TRBD1, has no DNA to confirm it. Germline values: CDR1 LGHNT, CDR2 FRNRAP. This CDR3 has 15 residues. The CDR3 sequence is CASASGQGVYNEQFF.

The V gene is TRBV6-5, the J gene TRBJ1-3; TCRdb selects TRBD1, and the lack of DNA leaves this call unchecked. This CDR3 is built from 14 residues. The germline CDR1 and CDR2 sequences are MNHEY and SVGAGI. CDR3 sequence: CASRTGNSGNTIYF.

V usage is TRBV3-1 and J usage is TRBJ2-1; no DNA is available, so the TRBD1 call from TCRdb remains unchecked. Per the germline V gene, CDR1 is LGHDT and CDR2 is YNNKEL (reference sequence). This CDR3 contains 15 residues. CDR3 amino acids: CASSGRGPFYNEQFF.

The rearrangement joins TRBV6-5 to TRBJ1-1; as DNA is missing, the TRBD1 call by TCRdb cannot be tested. Per germline, CDR1 MNHEY and CDR2 SVGAGI. The CDR3 is 13 amino acids. The CDR3 loop reads CASSQRDMGEAFF.

The V call is TRBV7-8, the J call TRBJ1-1; the D gene TCRdb calls, TRBD1, cannot be checked with no DNA. The CDR3 sequence is 16 residues long. Germline CDR1 reads SGHVS; CDR2 reads FQNEAQ. The CDR3 here is CASSLVRQKTNTEAFF.

V and J are TRBV19 and TRBJ2-3; the TCRdb call, TRBD2, lacks DNA for checking. The CDR3 covers 14 residues. The germline V gene has CDR1 LNHDA and CDR2 SQIVND (reference sequence). This CDR3 is CASSTRDFRGTQYF.

The rearrangement uses TRBV2 and TRBJ2-4. In germline, CDR1 is SNHLY, CDR2 FYNNEI. This CDR3 has 14 amino acids. The chain's CDR3 is CASSDAGAKNIQYF. Complete variable domain (other parts from reference TRBV2 and TRBJ2-4): EPEVTQTPSHQVTQMGQEVILRCVPISNHLYFYWYRQILGQKVEFLVSFYNNEISEKSEIFDDQFSVERPDGSNFTLKIRSTKLEDSAMYFCASSDAGAKNIQYFGAGTRLSVL.

The rearrangement uses TRBV6-2 or TRBV6-3 and TRBJ2-5; the TRBD2 assignment by TCRdb is unverifiable without DNA. The CDR3 spans 14 residues. CDR1 and CDR2 (germline): MNHEY, SVGEGT. CDR3 amino acids: CASTLGPPRETQYF.

J is TRBJ2-5 and V is TRBV25-1; TCRdb's D call of TRBD1 is untestable without DNA. The CDR3 loop spans 16 amino acids. The germline V gene encodes CDR1 MGHDK and CDR2 SYGVNS. CDR3 protein: CASSARGAGGQETQYF.

This sequence joins TRBV4-1 and TRBJ2-1; the D gene TCRdb calls, TRBD2, cannot be checked with no DNA. The CDR3 runs to 15 residues. Germline V gene lookup returns CDR1 MGHRA and CDR2 YSYEKL. The CDR3 reads CASSQGSLGSNEQFF.